The 20 T cell receptor beta chains below come from one sample, sequenced in a study of cytomegalovirus exposure and HLA in healthy donors. The data were produced by immunoSEQ multiplex PCR, yet TCRdb's version contains in-frame clones alone and is incomplete. The sample holds some 130,000 clones, nearly 90% seen once. Specimen: PBMCs. The receptors stem from a woman under 30 in good health and CMV-seronegative.

This clone was seen once. The identical CDR3 is also encoded by other nucleotide sequences in the sample. The rearrangement links TRBV18 to TRBJ2-5; D possibly corresponds to TRBD1 (5 bases). CDR1 is KGHSH, CDR2 LQKENI, per germline. V lost 6 bases, J lost 2 bases, and 10 bases lay in between. The CDR3 has 13 residues. Here the CDR3 reads CASSPDRQETQYF. The CDR3 region has the DNA TGTGCCAGCTCGCCCGACAGACAAGAGACCCAGTACTTC.

With respect to this clone: This CDR3 is also generated by other DNA sequences in the sample. The chain uses TRBV7-3 and TRBJ1-1, with TRBD1 identical over 7 bases. This CDR3 spans 13 amino acids. The V gene end was trimmed by 5 bases and the J gene end by 1 base; junction bases not matched to a gene: 1. Germline CDR1 is SGHTA and CDR2 is FQGTGA. CDR3 bases: TGTGCCAGCAGCCGGGACAGGAACACTGAAGCTTTCTTT. This translates into CASSRDRNTEAFF.

The rearrangement uses TRBV7-8 and TRBJ1-5; D call uncertain. This CDR3 has 12 residues. The germline gives CDR1 SGHVS, CDR2 FQNEAQ. The V gene lost 5 bases and the J gene lost 1 base, with 3 bases spanning the gap. CDR3 amino acids: CASSLSNQPQHF. CDR3 nucleotides: TGTGCCAGCAGCCTCAGCAATCAGCCCCAGCATTTT.

This chain's CDR3 is CASSRGTGFNLNEQFF. The CDR3 DNA reads TGTGCCAGCAGCCGAGGGACAGGCTTTAATCTCAATGAGCAGTTCTTC. The chain recombines TRBV7-9 with TRBJ2-1, with TRBD1 matching over 8 bases. This CDR3 has 16 residues. Trimming took 5 bases from V and 6 from J; bases not matched to a gene: 12. Germline CDR1 reads SEHNR; CDR2 reads FQNEAQ (reference sequence).

The chain carries TRBV6-4 and TRBJ2-1; unclear D gene. V dropped 1 base and J dropped 9 bases, with 19 bases sitting between them. Germline V gene lookup returns CDR1 MRHNA and CDR2 SNTAGT. CDR3 length: 16 amino acids. CDR3 in DNA: TGTGCCAGCAGTGACTTAGTCGGTACCACAACGGGTGAGCAGTTCTTC. It codes for CASSDLVGTTTGEQFF.

The rearrangement uses TRBV4-1 and TRBJ1-5; 7 positions match TRBD1. V lost 4 bases to trimming and J lost 3 bases; unmatched junction nucleotides: 6. Germline CDR1 reads MGHRA; CDR2 reads YSYEKL. The CDR3 totals 15 residues. The chain's CDR3 is CASSPGDSTNQPQHF. The CDR3 DNA reads as TGCGCCAGCAGCCCCGGGGACAGTACCAATCAGCCCCAGCATTTT.

The chain is built from TRBV5-1 and TRBJ1-2; D is uncertain. Trimming shortened V by 3 bases and J by 6 bases, and 9 bases separated the two germline ends. Germline V lookup: CDR1 SGHRS, CDR2 YFSETQ. CDR3 length: 12 residues. The CDR3 DNA is TGCGCCAGCAGCTCCCTAAACGATGGCTACACCTTC. Translating it yields CASSSLNDGYTF. Complete variable domain (other parts from reference TRBV5-1 and TRBJ1-2): KAGVTQTPRYLIKTRGQQVTLSCSPISGHRSVSWYQQTPGQGLQFLFEYFSETQRNKGNFPGRFSGRQFSNSRSEMNVSTLELGDSALYLCASSSLNDGYTFGSGTRLTVV.

V gene TRBV6-1 combines with J gene TRBJ1-1, with 8 bases matching TRBD1. The CDR3 spans 15 residues. Germline V CDR1 and CDR2: MNHNS, SASEGT. J was trimmed by 1 base and V by 2 bases; bases with no gene match: 3. The CDR3 sequence is CASSESTGGNTEAFF. The CDR3 region has the DNA TGTGCCAGCAGTGAAAGTACAGGGGGGAACACTGAAGCTTTCTTT.

The chain links TRBV7-2 to TRBJ1-1, with D possibly matching TRBD1 (5 bases). Germline CDR1 reads SGHTA; CDR2 reads FQGNSA. There are 16 residues in the CDR3. Trimming removed 1 base from V and 4 bases from J, with 16 bases in between. CDR3 loop: CASSLVTQAFGTEAFF. The CDR3 nucleotides are TGTGCCAGCAGCTTAGTTACACAGGCCTTTGGCACTGAAGCTTTCTTT.

The chain recombines TRBV11-3 with TRBJ1-1; maybe TRBD1 (5 bases). The CDR3 consists of 12 residues. V lost 5 bases and J 7 bases, leaving 11 bases between the germline ends. In germline, CDR1 is SGHNT, CDR2 YENEEA. Here the CDR3 DNA reads TGTGCCAGCAGCCCGGCGGGGGTTGAAGCTTTCTTT. It yields the protein CASSPAGVEAFF.

The CDR3 spells CASSPYVASSYNEQFF. The CDR3 DNA sequence: TGTGCCAGTAGTCCGTATGTTGCGAGCTCCTACAATGAGCAGTTCTTC. V usage is TRBV19 and J usage is TRBJ2-1; D gene uncertain. V lost 5 bases and J 0 bases, leaving 14 bases between the germline ends. The CDR3 sequence is 16 residues long. Germline-derived CDR1 and CDR2 are LNHDA and SQIVND (reference sequence).

The rearrangement uses TRBV9 and TRBJ2-3; TRBD2 is a possible D gene (6 bases). The CDR3 extends over 16 amino acids. V lost 0 bases, J lost 2 bases, and 13 bases lay in between. CDR1 and CDR2 (germline): SGDLS, YYNGEE. CDR3 coding DNA: TGTGCCAGCAGCGTAGCGTGGGGGGATTCCACAGATACGCAGTATTTT. Protein product: CASSVAWGDSTDTQYF. The full variable domain, in which reference TRBV9 and TRBJ2-3 provide the parts outside the CDR3, is DSGVTQTPKHLITATGQRVTLRCSPRSGDLSVYWYQQSLDQGLQFLIQYYNGEERAKGNILERFSAQQFPDLHSELNLSSLELGDSALYFCASSVAWGDSTDTQYFGPGTRLTVL.

The chain recombines TRBV9 with TRBJ2-2; 8 bases are shared with TRBD2. There are 17 residues in the CDR3. The V segment lost 0 bases and the J segment 7 bases; nucleotides outside the gene matches: 11. The germline CDR1 and CDR2 sequences are SGDLS and YYNGEE. For the CDR3, the DNA is TGTGCCAGCAGCGTAGAGGATCCGGGGGGGCCAGTCGGGGAGCTGTTTTTT. It codes for CASSVEDPGGPVGELFF.

The chain has TRBV6-5 and TRBJ1-4, with 7 bases fitting TRBD1. The CDR3 is 15 amino acids. Germline V gene sequence: CDR1 MNHEY, CDR2 SVGAGI. Unmatched junction bases numbered 11, after V lost 5 bases and J lost 8 bases. CDR3 region: CASSPEGALPEKLFF. The CDR3 DNA follows: TGTGCCAGCAGTCCGGAGGGGGCCCTTCCGGAAAAACTGTTTTTT.

The CDR3 here is CASSRGQPLGVQFF. CDR3 coding DNA: TGTGCCAGCAGTAGGGGACAGCCCTTGGGGGTGCAGTTCTTC. This chain connects TRBV5-8 to TRBJ2-1, with 7 bases fitting TRBD1. Germline loops: CDR1 SGHTS, CDR2 YDEGEE. The CDR3 loop spans 14 amino acids. The J segment lost 12 bases and the V segment lost 5 bases, leaving 14 bases of the junction unmatched.

This clone has a single count. The V call is TRBV9, the J call TRBJ2-7, with D perhaps TRBD1 (5 bases). V was trimmed by 0 bases and J by 5 bases, leaving 15 bases between them. The CDR3 covers 15 residues. Germline V CDR1 and CDR2: SGDLS, YYNGEE. The chain's CDR3 is CASSVAMGRGDEQYF. The DNA of the CDR3 is TGTGCCAGCAGCGTAGCTATGGGGCGAGGCGACGAGCAGTACTTC.

In this sample, this clone turned up a few times. The chain recombines TRBV4-1 with TRBJ2-4; 8 bases align to TRBD2. Trimming cost V 6 bases and J 8 bases; bases outside gene matches: 18. CDR3 length: 17 residues. Germline CDR1 MGHRA, CDR2 YSYEKL. CDR3: CASSRGGLVRVVDIQYF. CDR3 bases: TGCGCCAGCAGTCGGGGGGGACTAGTCCGGGTCGTGGACATTCAGTACTTC.

The CDR3 DNA follows: TGCGCCAGCAGCTTGGTCGGGACTAATGAAAAACTGTTTTTT. Protein: CASSLVGTNEKLFF. The rearrangement joins TRBV5-1 to TRBJ1-4; D unclear. Per germline, CDR1 SGHRS and CDR2 YFSETQ. There are 14 residues in the CDR3. The V end was cut by 0 bases, the J end by 2 bases, with 5 bases between.

V and J are TRBV5-1 and TRBJ2-4, with D possibly matching TRBD2 (5 bases). The CDR3 length is 14 residues. The V and J ends lost 4 bases and 8 bases respectively, with 16 bases between them. Germline V gene data show CDR1 as SGHRS and CDR2 as YFSETQ. As DNA, the CDR3 is TGCGCCAGCAGCGCCCTACAATCGAGGGACATTCAGTACTTC. This gives the protein CASSALQSRDIQYF.

CDR3 sequence: CASTPPGGGKNEQFF. CDR3 in DNA: TGTGCCAGCACCCCCCCGGGGGGCGGGAAAAATGAGCAGTTCTTC. The gene calls are TRBV7-2 and TRBJ2-1, with a tentative D call TRBD2 (7 bases). Trimming removed 7 bases from V and 7 bases from J, with 20 bases in between. CDR3 length: 15 residues. CDR1 SGHTA and CDR2 FQGNSA come from the germline V gene.